This TCR beta chain stems from a study of shared clonotypes between healthy human individuals. Study outcomes and limitations: It was expected that sequencing depth would affect clonotype sharing among donors. Naive CD4 clonotypes overlapped across a handful of donors at roughly 4.5%.

To note about this clone: Its antigen is unknown.

The CDR3 loop spans 17 amino acids. Germline V lookup: CDR1 SGHVS, CDR2 FNYEAQ. V was clipped by 2 bases and J by 2 bases; unmatched bases: 8. Several immunoSEQ plates held equal portions of the genomic DNA taken from each subset. Here immunoSEQ multiplex PCR was the method, and the copy in TCRdb shows in-frame clones only, minus some. The sample holds approximately 1.1 million clones, approximately 78% seen once. Into CD45RA+ naive and CD45RA-negative memory subsets, the CD4+ cells were split. The chain is built from TRBV7-6 and TRBJ2-1; 8 nucleotides align to TRBD2. The clonotype comes from a man in his late teens or twenties in good health. Some clones in this sample may be carry-over from other donors' samples. The sequenced material came from memory CD4+ T cells from PBMCs. Subset noted: CD45RA-negative fraction. The DNA for the CDR3 is TGTGCCAGCAGCTTAATATCTACTAGCGGCACCTACAATGAGCAGTTCTTC. Amino acid sequence: CASSLISTSGTYNEQFF.